Shown below are 3 T cell receptor beta chains from a single sample sequenced in a study of blood T cell repertoires in COVID-19. Profiling relied on immunoSEQ multiplex PCR, and the TCRdb table lists in-frame clones only, not all of them. In the table there are under 150,000 clones, about 87% of which are singletons. The material sequenced was peripheral blood. The receptor set was obtained from a man aged 50-59 years with active COVID-19.

The chain employs TRBV3-1 (or the pseudogene TRBV3-2) and TRBJ2-1, with D possibly being TRBD2 (5 bases). Per germline, CDR1 LGHDT and CDR2 YNNKEL (reference sequence). V was trimmed by 1 base and J by 6 bases, leaving 16 bases between them. The CDR3 is made up of 16 amino acids. The CDR3 reads CASSQGGGLGGNEQFF. Here the CDR3 DNA reads TGTGCCAGCAGCCAAGGCGGTGGGCTAGGAGGCAATGAGCAGTTCTTC.

The chain links TRBV11-2 to TRBJ1-6; 10 positions agree with TRBD1. Per germline, CDR1 SGHAT and CDR2 FQNNGV. The CDR3 has 16 residues. V was pared by 4 bases and J by 7 bases, with 7 bases of the junction left unmatched. The DNA of the CDR3 is TGTGCCAGCAGCTCACGGACAGGGGGGAGAAATTCACCCCTCCACTTT. It specifies CASSSRTGGRNSPLHF.

This clone was observed once. This chain links TRBV29-1 with TRBJ1-1; TRBD1 agrees at 10 bases. J gave up 2 bases and V 6 bases, and 3 bases lay outside the gene matches. Germline-derived CDR1 and CDR2 are SQVTM and ANQGSEA. This CDR3 comprises 13 residues. CDR3 region: CSVTTGGNTEAFF. The CDR3 coding sequence is TGCAGCGTCACGACAGGGGGCAACACTGAAGCTTTCTTT.